Given below is one T cell receptor beta chain in context. Its target is unknown. This record comes from a study of CD4 T cells in relation to SARS-CoV-2 and coronaviruses. Study-level background: TCR beta CDR3s were sequenced after roughly ten-day antigen culture of PBMCs. The negative reference was HIV-1 Nef peptide pool or peptide-free culture. Study conclusions and caveats: SARS-CoV-2-driven expansion was significantly weaker in crossreactive than monoreactive clones.

CD4+ T cells from unexposed donors were obtained before the COVID-19 pandemic (2011-2018). Isolation of CD4+ T cells took place after about eleven days in culture. Cultures received half-medium IL-2 refreshes on days 3 and 7. Data came from immunoSEQ multiplex PCR; TCRdb stores just in-frame clones and leaves some out. The sample records tens of thousands of clones, approximately 82% being singletons. V was pared by 4 bases and J by 2 bases, with 5 bases of the junction left unmatched. CDR1 is SGHVS and CDR2 is FQNEAQ in the germline V gene. The CDR3 covers 15 residues. This rearrangement joins TRBV7-8 to TRBJ1-5, with 7 bases identical to TRBD1. Specimen: CD4+ T cells from PBMCs, cultured in vitro. The receptor comes from a human donor in good health. CDR3 protein: CASSSQGDGNQPQHF. The CDR3 nucleotides read TGTGCCAGCAGCTCTCAGGGGGACGGCAATCAGCCCCAGCATTTT.